This is a list of T cell receptor beta chains from one sample in a study of blood T cell repertoires in COVID-19. Only in-frame clones appear in the TCRdb table, and some are missing; sequencing was by immunoSEQ multiplex PCR. This table has fewer than 300,000 clones, about nine tenths appearing once. Sequencing was done on a sample of peripheral blood. The source is a woman aged 40 to 50 who had recovered from COVID-19. Each CDR3 is given with its conserved first and last residue. The D gene is left open where the match is weak. Size tells how often a clone was seen (once, few, many) or the class of an expanded clone, and some rows leave it out.

j_gene	d_gene	abundance	v_gene	CDR3aa	CDR3nt
TRBJ2-5	TRBD2	-	TRBV5-1	CASRSGTNPGDTQYF	TGCGCCAGCAGGAGCGGGACTAACCCGGGTGATACCCAGTACTTC
TRBJ2-3	TRBD2	-	TRBV5-1	CASSLLGGKETQYF	TGCGCCAGCAGCTTATTGGGGGGGAAGGAGACGCAGTATTTT
TRBJ2-3	TRBD1	-	TRBV30	CAWSRGTGDTDTQYF	TGTGCCTGGAGCCGAGGGACAGGGGACACAGATACGCAGTATTTT
TRBJ1-2	TRBD1	once	TRBV4-3	CASSQETGQGRNHGYTF	TGCGCCAGCAGCCAAGAAACTGGACAGGGACGGAACCATGGCTACACCTTC
TRBJ1-1	-	-	TRBV30	CAWSVGSGAWEAFF	TGTGCCTGGAGTGTAGGCAGCGGGGCCTGGGAAGCTTTCTTT
TRBJ1-1	-	-	TRBV5-1	CASSSVVHTEAFF	TGCGCCAGCAGCTCGGTCGTCCACACTGAAGCTTTCTTT
TRBJ2-7	TRBD2	-	TRBV7-9	CASSLASGGTHEQYF	TGTGCCAGCAGCTTAGCTAGCGGGGGTACCCACGAGCAGTACTTC
TRBJ2-3	-	-	TRBV19	CASRWYAASTDTQYF	TGTGCCAGTAGATGGTATGCGGCTAGCACAGATACGCAGTATTTT
TRBJ1-4	TRBD1	-	TRBV5-1	CASSSGQGLTTNEKLFF	TGCGCCAGCAGCTCCGGACAGGGGTTAACAACTAATGAAAAACTGTTTTTT
TRBJ2-5	TRBD2	-	TRBV4-1	CASSRGGLAGQETQYF	TGCGCCAGCAGCCGCGGCGGGCTAGCGGGGCAAGAGACCCAGTACTTC
TRBJ2-7	TRBD1	-	TRBV6-5	CASSSTGGRDEQYF	TGTGCCAGCAGTTCGACAGGGGGCCGGGACGAGCAGTACTTC
TRBJ1-1	-	-	TRBV5-1	CASSLDRPMNTEAFF	TGCGCCAGCAGCTTGGACAGACCCATGAACACTGAAGCTTTCTTT
TRBJ2-3	TRBD2	-	TRBV7-2	CASSSGGWTDTQYF	TGTGCCAGCAGCTCCGGGGGGTGGACAGATACGCAGTATTTT
TRBJ1-6	-	-	TRBV7-8	CASTQAQGRSPLHF	TGTGCCAGCACCCAAGCCCAGGGAAGGTCACCCCTCCACTTT
TRBJ1-5	TRBD1	-	TRBV3-1/TRBV3-2	CASSRTGGTGQPQHF	TGTGCCAGCAGCCGGACAGGAGGAACGGGTCAGCCCCAGCATTTT
TRBJ1-1	-	-	TRBV7-9	CASSLEGGNGAFF	TGTGCCAGCAGCTTAGAAGGGGGAAACGGGGCTTTCTTT
TRBJ1-4	TRBD1	-	TRBV7-9	CASSYRGTYEKLFF	TGTGCCAGCAGTTACAGGGGGACCTATGAAAAACTGTTTTTT
TRBJ1-1	TRBD1	-	TRBV2	CASSVKTGSTEAFF	TGTGCCAGCAGTGTGAAGACAGGGAGCACTGAAGCTTTCTTT
TRBJ2-7	TRBD2	-	TRBV6-5	CASSYGGGEQYF	TGTGCCAGCAGTTACGGCGGGGGCGAGCAGTACTTC
TRBJ2-5	TRBD2	-	TRBV29-1	CSVPTPLLAGVGTQYF	TGCAGCGTTCCCACTCCTCTACTAGCGGGGGTGGGGACCCAGTACTTC
TRBJ2-7	-	-	TRBV10-3	CAIRTTGPEQYF	TGTGCCATCAGAACCACAGGGCCAGAGCAGTACTTC
TRBJ2-7	TRBD1	-	TRBV3-1/TRBV3-2	CASSPGTGPWEQYF	TGTGCCAGCAGTCCCGGGACAGGGCCCTGGGAGCAGTACTTC
TRBJ2-7	-	-	TRBV7-2	CASSLAPVTAYEQYF	TGTGCCAGCAGCTTAGCGCCAGTGACAGCGTACGAGCAGTACTTC
TRBJ2-2	TRBD1	-	TRBV5-5	CASSLGQGPGELFF	TGTGCCAGCAGCTTGGGACAGGGACCCGGGGAGCTGTTTTTT
TRBJ1-1	-	once	TRBV4-2	CASSQGEAGANTEAFF	TGTGCCAGCAGCCAAGGAGAGGCAGGGGCGAACACTGAAGCTTTCTTT
TRBJ2-5	-	-	TRBV3-1/TRBV3-2	CASSQGSGRGDQETQYF	TGTGCCAGCAGCCAAGGGTCGGGCAGGGGGGATCAAGAGACCCAGTACTTC
TRBJ1-2	-	-	TRBV25-1	CASSEQGLYGYTF	TGTGCCAGCAGTGAACAGGGGCTCTATGGCTACACCTTC
TRBJ1-2	-	-	TRBV30	CAWRDLGQSYGYTF	TGTGCCTGGAGGGACTTAGGACAGTCATATGGCTACACCTTC
TRBJ1-1	TRBD1	-	TRBV5-1	CASSTGQQNTEAFF	TGCGCCAGCAGCACGGGACAGCAGAACACTGAAGCTTTCTTT
TRBJ2-7	-	-	TRBV5-1	CASSLGGQIFRRQYF	TGCGCCAGCAGCCTCGGGGGGCAGATTTTCAGAAGGCAGTACTTC
TRBJ2-2	-	-	TRBV5-1	CASNGLYNTGELFF	TGCGCCAGCAATGGACTGTATAACACCGGGGAGCTGTTTTTT
TRBJ2-1	-	-	TRBV2	CASSGAVVLVYNEQFF	TGTGCCAGCAGTGGGGCAGTGGTTTTAGTCTACAATGAGCAGTTCTTC
TRBJ1-5	-	-	TRBV7-9	CASSLAGSGTQPQHF	TGTGCCAGCAGCTTAGCGGGCTCAGGCACTCAGCCCCAGCATTTT
TRBJ2-1	TRBD2	-	TRBV29-1	CSVLMGGTNEQFF	TGCAGCGTCCTGATGGGGGGGACGAATGAGCAGTTCTTC
TRBJ1-4	-	-	TRBV15	CATSRSAGVREKLFF	TGTGCCACCAGCAGGTCAGCGGGCGTACGTGAAAAACTGTTTTTT
TRBJ2-2	TRBD1	few	TRBV4-1	CASSQVKRQGFTGELFF	TGCGCCAGCAGCCAAGTTAAGAGACAGGGTTTCACCGGGGAGCTGTTTTTT
TRBJ2-7	TRBD2	-	TRBV29-1	CSVDRGTSGDHEQYF	TGCAGCGTTGACCGGGGGACTAGCGGGGATCACGAGCAGTACTTC
TRBJ1-6	-	-	TRBV5-1	CASSGQLRENSPLHF	TGCGCCAGCAGCGGACAGTTAAGGGAAAATTCACCCCTCCACTTT
TRBJ2-7	TRBD2	-	TRBV9	CASSISGGFSYEQYF	TGTGCCAGCAGCATTAGCGGGGGGTTCTCCTACGAGCAGTACTTC
TRBJ1-1	-	-	TRBV27	CASSFTGYGTEAFF	TGTGCCAGCAGTTTCACAGGGTACGGCACTGAAGCTTTCTTT